This TCR beta chain was sequenced during a study of blood T cell repertoires in COVID-19. Whole-study context: Sites in the United States, Italy and Spain provided acute and convalescent COVID-19 samples.

The protocol was immunoSEQ multiplex PCR, while the TCRdb copy is restricted to in-frame clones and leaves out a portion. The sample has 210,000 or so clones, 88% seen once. The clonotype comes from a woman between 40 and 50 years old who had recovered from COVID-19. Sequenced material: peripheral blood.

The CDR3 sequence: CAWSQRDRAYNEQFF. The DNA for the CDR3 is TGTGCCTGGAGTCAGCGGGACAGGGCCTACAATGAGCAGTTCTTC. The V gene is TRBV30, the J gene TRBJ2-1; 9 bases line up with TRBD1. This CDR3 has 15 amino acids. Trimming cost V 2 bases and J 2 bases; bases outside gene matches: 4. Germline-derived CDR1 and CDR2 are GTSNPN and SVGIG (reference sequence).